This T cell receptor beta chain came from a study of technical replicates of blood from a handful of donors. Trimming took 1 base from V and 1 from J, leaving 7 bases between them. This CDR3 spans 14 amino acids. Germline values: CDR1 LNHDA, CDR2 SQIVND (reference sequence). Here immunoSEQ multiplex PCR was the method, and the copy in TCRdb shows in-frame clones only, minus some. Of about 69,000 clones listed, 80% to 90% are singletons. This clone was picked up a small number of times. Other DNA sequences within the sample encode an identical CDR3. Sequencing used PBMCs. The sequence came from a human donor in good health. Some clones in this sample may be carry-over from other donors' samples. The chain links TRBV19 to TRBJ1-1, with D tentatively TRBD1 (6 bases). This CDR3 reads CASSIGGQNTEAFF. CDR3 DNA sequence: TGTGCCAGTAGTATAGGGGGACAGAACACTGAAGCTTTCTTT.